This TCR beta chain came from a study of blood T cell repertoires in COVID-19. Germline CDR1 and CDR2: LGHNA and YNFKEQ. This CDR3 has 17 amino acids. Unmatched junction bases numbered 9, after V lost 4 bases and J lost 0 bases. The repertoire was sequenced with immunoSEQ multiplex PCR; TCRdb's copy has only in-frame clones and lacks some. The sample consists of roughly 360,000 clones, around four fifths of them appearing once. The source material was PBMCs or T cells enriched from blood (not recorded which). The source is a woman aged 45-65 years who had recovered from COVID-19. The chain couples TRBV4-2 to TRBJ2-3; the match to TRBD2 covers 8 bases. DNA of the CDR3: TGTGCCAGCAGCCCCACTAGCGGAGAACTGAGCACAGATACGCAGTATTTT. Its protein product is CASSPTSGELSTDTQYF.